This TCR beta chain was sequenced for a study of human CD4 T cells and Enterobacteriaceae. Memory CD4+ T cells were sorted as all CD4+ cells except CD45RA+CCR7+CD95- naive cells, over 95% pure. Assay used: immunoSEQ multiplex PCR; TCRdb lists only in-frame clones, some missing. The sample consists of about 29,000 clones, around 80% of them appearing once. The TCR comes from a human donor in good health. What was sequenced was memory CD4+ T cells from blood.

For the CDR3, the DNA is TGTGCCACTACTAGCGCGAGCTCCTACAATGAGCAGTTCTTC. It encodes CATTSASSYNEQFF. This chain links TRBV6-6 with TRBJ2-1; TRBD2 matches at 7 bases. The CDR3 is 14 residues long. CDR1 MNHNY and CDR2 SVGAGI come from the germline V gene (reference sequence). The J segment lost 0 bases and the V segment lost 10 bases, leaving 6 bases of the junction unmatched.